This T cell receptor beta chain was recovered during a study of T-cell reconstitution after alpha-beta-depleted transplantation in children. Findings and caveats of the study: Where some patients showed high TCRbeta diversity at day 60, it came from recipient T cells and thymic progenitors that had survived. Reportedly, only several hundred clones from non-depleted graft cells drove alpha-beta T-cell counts at about two months. After one year, T-cell counts and TCRbeta diversity mostly came from new T cells.

Germline CDR1 and CDR2: MGHRA and YSYEKL. Trimming took 0 bases from V and 5 from J, leaving 15 bases between them. The CDR3 loop spans 16 amino acids. Note on this clonotype: Its antigen remains unknown.

A library of TCRbeta sequences, prepared with unique molecular identifiers, was generated. TCRdb reanalysed the PCR reads using MiXCR and keeps one entry per CDR3 protein. This sample has 330,000 or so distinct CDR3 sequences, with about a tenth found just once. The TCR sequence derives from a boy in the first two years of life with acute myeloid leukemia, due to receive a stem cell transplant. This rearrangement joins TRBV4-1 to TRBJ2-3, with D possibly being TRBD1 or TRBD2 (5 bases each). The sequences come from PBMCs, collected before TCRalphabeta/CD19-depleted stem cell transplant. The CDR3 DNA follows: TGCGCCAGCAGCCAAGACGGTCGGGACGCCCGAGATACGCAGTATTTT. Its translation is CASSQDGRDARDTQYF.